This T cell receptor beta chain was captured in a study of CD8+CD57+ T cells in acquired aplastic anemia. Looked up from germline, CDR1 is SEHNR and CDR2 is FQNEAQ (reference sequence). With 0 bases removed from V and 6 bases from J, the gap between germline ends came to 8 bases. The CDR3 runs to 13 residues. Study-wide results and caveats: Found in both controls and patients were almost 30 CD8+ CDR3 sequences.

Researchers used genomic DNA as the template to profile TCR beta VDJ and CDR3. From the reads, TCRdb called clonotypes with MiXCR, one entry per CDR3 protein. Altogether around 160,000 distinct CDR3 sequences are present, 45% to 55% being singletons, with the ten largest covering approximately 3%. Patients chosen for sequencing had shown CD8+CD57+ cell expansion by flow cytometry. No patient had been given any therapy when blood was sampled. This clonotype was observed at least ten times. Its antigen is undetermined. This TCR was sampled from a human donor with aplastic anemia. Source material: sorted CD4+, CD8+, or CD8+CD57+ T cells (not recorded which) from PBMCs. The V call is TRBV7-9, the J call TRBJ1-2; D remains ambiguous. CDR3 bases: TGTGCCAGCAGCTTAGCGGGCGGAGATGGCTACACCTTC. As protein: CASSLAGGDGYTF.